One sample yielded the 21 T cell receptor beta chains listed below, sequenced in a study of OX40 agonist ivuxolimab in advanced cancers. TCRdb's table, derived via immunoSEQ multiplex PCR, lists solely in-frame clones and lacks some. There are 40,000 to 45,000 clones in the sample; 75% to 85% occur only once, and about 4% lies in the top ten. The specimen comprised CD4+ or CD8+ T cells sorted from blood, sampled in a trial of the OX40 agonist ivuxolimab. Receptors were obtained from an adult with an advanced solid tumor such as melanoma, head and neck, liver or kidney cancer.

The genes are TRBV5-1 and TRBJ2-1; D is perhaps TRBD2 (7 bases). The CDR3 has 16 amino acids. CDR1 and CDR2 from the germline V gene are SGHRS and YFSETQ. V was shortened by 0 bases and J by 6 bases, with 16 bases between the two germline ends. The CDR3 loop is CASSLETAGAGNEQFF. The CDR3 DNA is TGCGCCAGCAGCTTGGAAACTGCGGGGGCGGGCAATGAGCAGTTCTTC.

The chain joins TRBV9 to TRBJ1-6, with TRBD1 identical over 7 bases. The length of the CDR3 is 22 residues. Trimming took 2 bases from V and 7 from J; bases not matched to a gene: 27. Germline V gene lookup returns CDR1 SGDLS and CDR2 YYNGEE. The CDR3 bases are TGTGCCAGCAGCGTTACCCACCGGGACAGAAAGGCCCGAGGGCCCCCCAATTCACCCCTCCACTTT. Translation: CASSVTHRDRKARGPPNSPLHF.

This clone was counted a few times. V is TRBV11-1 and J is TRBJ2-1; 10 bases are shared with TRBD2. The CDR3 totals 16 residues. The ends lost 0 bases at V and 10 bases at J; junction bases unmatched: 9. Germline values: CDR1 SGHAT, CDR2 FQDESV (reference sequence). Written as DNA, the CDR3 is TGTGCCAGCAGCTTAGCGCGTGGGCTAGCGGGAGCGGAGCAGTTCTTC. Translated: CASSLARGLAGAEQFF. The entire variable domain, with the rest obtained from reference TRBV11-1 and TRBJ2-1, is as follows: EAEVAQSPRYKITEKSQAVAFWCDPISGHATLYWYRQILGQGPELLVQFQDESVVDDSQLPKDRFSAERLKGVDSTLKIQPAELGDSAMYLCASSLARGLAGAEQFFGPGTRLTVL.

The chain recombines TRBV5-1 with TRBJ2-3; D not resolved. Trimming removed 1 base at V and 6 bases at J, with 9 bases between. Per the germline V gene, CDR1 is SGHRS and CDR2 is YFSETQ. The CDR3 extends over 13 amino acids. For the CDR3, the DNA is TGCGCCAGCAGCTTGCAGAGTGGGGATACGCAGTATTTT. As protein: CASSLQSGDTQYF.

This clone was seen only once. This sequence joins TRBV18 and TRBJ2-5, with D hard to call. V was trimmed by 3 bases and J by 1 base, leaving 6 bases between them. The germline V gene encodes CDR1 KGHSH and CDR2 LQKENI. This CDR3 has 13 residues. CDR3 residues: CASSPSPQETQYF. In DNA form, the CDR3 reads TGTGCCAGCTCACCCAGCCCCCAAGAGACCCAGTACTTC.

The chain recombines TRBV18 with TRBJ1-1, with 9 nucleotides matching TRBD1. With 5 bases clipped from V and 7 bases from J, the junction kept 11 bases outside the gene matches. In germline, CDR1 is KGHSH, CDR2 LQKENI. The CDR3 covers 15 residues. The CDR3 loop reads CASSSQGATGGEAFF. In DNA form, the CDR3 reads TGTGCCAGCTCATCACAGGGGGCGACTGGTGGTGAAGCTTTCTTT.

The CDR3 sequence is CASSQVHPGAANTGELFF. The CDR3 region has the DNA TGCGCCAGCAGCCAGGTTCATCCGGGGGCCGCGAACACCGGGGAGCTGTTTTTT. The chain combines TRBV4-3 with TRBJ2-2; D possibly matches TRBD1 or TRBD2 (6 bases each). This CDR3 comprises 18 residues. V was pared by 3 bases and J by 0 bases, with 17 bases between. Germline loops: CDR1 LGHNA, CDR2 YSLEER.

The rearrangement uses TRBV19 and TRBJ1-4, with a weak D call TRBD1 (5 bases). The V end was cut by 7 bases, the J end by 8 bases, with 20 bases between. The germline gives CDR1 LNHDA, CDR2 SQIVND (reference sequence). The CDR3 has 15 residues. CDR3 DNA: TGTGCCAGTAAGGCCGGATTGACAGAGATCGAAAAACTGTTTTTT. Translated, it gives CASKAGLTEIEKLFF.

This chain connects TRBV28 to TRBJ1-5, with a weak D call TRBD1 (6 bases). This CDR3 contains 16 residues. In germline, CDR1 is MDHEN, CDR2 SYDVKM. Deletions cut 7 bases from V and 3 bases from J, with 19 bases between. In DNA, the CDR3 is TGTGCCAGCACCATAGGGGGACTTTCTTTCAATCAGCCCCAGCATTTT. This sequence encodes CASTIGGLSFNQPQHF. Drawing the rest from reference TRBV28 and TRBJ1-5, the complete variable domain is DVKVTQSSRYLVKRTGEKVFLECVQDMDHENMFWYRQDPGLGLRLIYFSYDVKMKEKGDIPEGYSVSREKKERFSLILESASTNQTSMYLCASTIGGLSFNQPQHFGDGTRLSIL.

This clone was found once. J is TRBJ2-7 and V is TRBV5-1; D is unresolved. V was pared by 5 bases and J by 3 bases, with 9 bases between. This CDR3 has 12 residues. CDR1 and CDR2 from the germline V gene are SGHRS and YFSETQ. The CDR3 bases are TGCGCCAGCAGGGAAGGTAACTACGAGCAGTACTTC. Amino acids: CASREGNYEQYF. The entire variable domain, with the rest obtained from reference TRBV5-1 and TRBJ2-7, is as follows: KAGVTQTPRYLIKTRGQQVTLSCSPISGHRSVSWYQQTPGQGLQFLFEYFSETQRNKGNFPGRFSGRQFSNSRSEMNVSTLELGDSALYLCASREGNYEQYFGPGTRLTVT.

This chain joins TRBV4-1 and TRBJ1-2; TRBD1 aligns across 8 bases. The CDR3 runs to 20 residues. V gave up 1 base and J gave up 3 bases; unmatched junction bases: 19. Germline-derived CDR1 and CDR2 are MGHRA and YSYEKL. Here the CDR3 DNA reads TGCGCCAGCAGCCAAGGATCTCGGGACAGGCCTTCGGAGATCTACTATGGCTACACCTTC. It is translated as CASSQGSRDRPSEIYYGYTF.

This chain connects TRBV9 to TRBJ2-5, with a tentative D call TRBD1 (6 bases). The CDR3 runs 13 residues. Trimming took 3 bases from V and 4 from J, leaving 10 bases between them. Germline loops: CDR1 SGDLS, CDR2 YYNGEE. CDR3 loop: CASSDTGRETQYF. The CDR3 DNA follows: TGTGCCAGCAGCGATACAGGGAGAGAGACCCAGTACTTC.

J is TRBJ1-2 and V is TRBV5-4; TRBD1 agrees at 8 bases. Germline CDR1 SGHNT, CDR2 YYREEE (reference sequence). The CDR3 consists of 15 residues. J gave up 2 bases and V 3 bases, and 6 bases lay outside the gene matches. CDR3 nucleotide sequence: TGTGCCAGCAGCTCCCGCGGACAGGGAAACTATGGCTACACCTTC. Protein product: CASSSRGQGNYGYTF.

The chain joins TRBV18 to TRBJ2-5, with D tentatively TRBD2 (7 bases). V was pared by 5 bases and J by 5 bases, with 12 bases between. Per the germline V gene, CDR1 is KGHSH and CDR2 is LQKENI. The CDR3 totals 13 residues. The CDR3 nucleotides are TGTGCCAGCTCAAGGGGGGGCGCGGAGACCCAGTACTTC. Translating gives CASSRGGAETQYF.

The chain has TRBV18 and TRBJ1-6; D gene uncertain. This CDR3 has 16 residues. The V and J ends lost 3 bases and 9 bases respectively, with 18 bases between them. Germline CDR1 and CDR2: KGHSH and LQKENI. The CDR3 DNA reads as TGTGCCAGCTCACCCGAAGGAAGGGTGCGAGGTTCACCCCTCCACTTT. Its translation is CASSPEGRVRGSPLHF.

This clone was counted only a few times. This chain joins TRBV6-5 and TRBJ2-3; 8 bases are a match to TRBD2. V lost 5 bases and J lost 7; bases outside the gene matches: 11. This CDR3 region has 15 residues. CDR1 is MNHEY, CDR2 SVGAGI, per germline. The CDR3 DNA reads as TGTGCCAGCAGTCGATTGAGCGGGAGTGAGTATACGCAGTATTTT. Translated, it gives CASSRLSGSEYTQYF.

J is TRBJ1-3 and V is TRBV19; D ambiguous. CDR3 size: 14 residues. Germline V gene data show CDR1 as LNHDA and CDR2 as SQIVND (reference sequence). The ends were cut back, 3 bases at V and 2 bases at J, with 8 bases in the middle. This CDR3 reads CASSIPQAGNTIYF. As DNA, the CDR3 is TGTGCCAGTAGTATCCCTCAGGCTGGAAACACCATATATTTT.

This sequence joins TRBV19 and TRBJ2-3, with 8 bases identical to TRBD2. Germline V lookup: CDR1 LNHDA, CDR2 SQIVND (reference sequence). The CDR3 runs 15 residues. V shed 2 bases, J shed 0 bases, and the junction held 1 base outside the gene matches. CDR3 residues: CASSIPSGSTDTQYF. The CDR3 nucleotides are TGTGCCAGTAGTATACCTAGCGGGAGCACAGATACGCAGTATTTT.

The chain has TRBV4-2 and TRBJ2-1; D is unclear. The CDR3 loop spans 12 amino acids. The V end was cut by 0 bases, the J end by 6 bases, with 3 bases between. CDR1 is LGHNA and CDR2 is YNFKEQ in the germline V gene. CDR3 coding DNA: TGTGCCAGCAGCCAAGAATTCAATGAGCAGTTCTTC. This translates into CASSQEFNEQFF.

This clone was seen once. The genes are TRBV5-4 and TRBJ2-4, with a weak D call TRBD2 (5 bases). The germline CDR1 and CDR2 sequences are SGHNT and YYREEE (reference sequence). V shed 4 bases and J shed 0 bases, with 11 bases lying between them. This CDR3 has 15 amino acids. The CDR3 reads CASSPGGIAKNIQYF. DNA of the CDR3: TGTGCCAGCAGCCCCGGAGGAATAGCCAAAAACATTCAGTACTTC.

The chain is built from TRBV27 and TRBJ1-5; no definite D call. Germline V gene data show CDR1 as MNHEY and CDR2 as SMNVEV (reference sequence). The CDR3 runs 11 residues. The V end was cut by 0 bases, the J end by 12 bases, with 6 bases between. CDR3 nucleotide sequence: TGTGCCAGCAGTTTATCTCCTGACCAGCATTTT. Translation gives CASSLSPDQHF.